The 32 T cell receptor beta chains presented below share a single source sample, sequenced in a study of cytomegalovirus exposure and HLA in healthy donors. PCR involved 60 Vbeta and 13 Jbeta primers. The table came from immunoSEQ multiplex PCR; TCRdb's copy has only in-frame clones and leaves some out. In the table there are 200,000 to 250,000 clones, approximately 87% of which are singletons. Input material: PBMCs. The receptors were gathered from a human donor in good health.

The rearrangement uses TRBV10-1 and TRBJ2-2; 9 bases map to TRBD1. The CDR3 consists of 14 residues. Germline V lookup: CDR1 WNHNN, CDR2 SYGVQD (reference sequence). With 9 bases clipped from V and 7 bases from J, the junction kept 9 bases outside the gene matches. The CDR3 DNA reads as TGCGCCAGACGGGACAGGGAAGTTAGCGGGGAGCTGTTTTTT. This sequence encodes CARRDREVSGELFF.

The chain is built from TRBV7-2 and TRBJ2-3, with D tentatively TRBD1 (5 bases). CDR1 is SGHTA, CDR2 FQGNSA, per germline. Trimming pared 5 bases from V and 7 bases from J, leaving 13 bases between. This CDR3 spans 13 amino acids. CDR3 nucleotides: TGTGCCAGCAGCGCCGACTCAGGGTATACGCAGTATTTT. This encodes CASSADSGYTQYF.

This clone has only one observation. The V call is TRBV11-3, the J call TRBJ2-1, with 8 positions matching TRBD1. Germline CDR1 and CDR2: SGHNT and YENEEA. The CDR3 has 15 amino acids. Germline trimming cut 4 bases from V and 4 bases from J; bases unmatched to any gene: 6. The CDR3 nucleotides are TGTGCCAGCAGCTCCCGACAGGGGTCTTACAATGAGCAGTTCTTC. As protein: CASSSRQGSYNEQFF.

V usage is TRBV2 and J usage is TRBJ1-1, with a possible D match to TRBD1 (6 bases). V was clipped by 8 bases and J by 1 base, with 14 bases between them. The CDR3 sequence is 14 residues long. Germline V lookup: CDR1 SNHLY, CDR2 FYNNEI. The CDR3 nucleotides are TGTGCCAGCGTAAAGGGACAACAGAACACTGAAGCTTTCTTT. Translated, it gives CASVKGQQNTEAFF.

The rearrangement joins TRBV6-4 to TRBJ2-7; the match to TRBD2 covers 10 bases. Germline lookup yields CDR1 MRHNA and CDR2 SNTAGT. The CDR3 totals 18 residues. The trim removed 7 bases at V and 0 bases at J, leaving 15 bases unmatched. The DNA of the CDR3 is TGTGCCAGCACTACTGGGTTTCCCAGCGGGAGGGGCTCCTACGAGCAGTACTTC. Encoded protein: CASTTGFPSGRGSYEQYF.

The gene calls are TRBV7-9 and TRBJ2-1; no firm D call. Germline V gene lookup returns CDR1 SEHNR and CDR2 FQNEAQ (reference sequence). V was pared by 4 bases and J by 8 bases, with 9 bases between. The CDR3 is 12 amino acids. CDR3 nucleotide sequence: TGTGCCAGCAGCTACAACCTTGATGAGCAGTTCTTC. Its protein is CASSYNLDEQFF.

The chain is built from TRBV6-1 and TRBJ2-7; D remains unclear. The CDR3 is 14 amino acids. CDR1 MNHNS and CDR2 SASEGT come from the germline V gene. Trimming removed 4 bases at V and 0 bases at J, with 10 bases between. In nucleotides, the CDR3 is TGTGCCAGCAGTGTAAACTGGAGCTCCTACGAGCAGTACTTC. Amino acids: CASSVNWSSYEQYF.

V gene TRBV5-1 combines with J gene TRBJ2-3; D perhaps matches TRBD1 (5 bases). Germline V lookup: CDR1 SGHRS, CDR2 YFSETQ. The CDR3 loop spans 17 amino acids. V shed 0 bases and J shed 3 bases, with 17 bases lying between them. In DNA form, the CDR3 reads TGCGCCAGCAGCTTGGCCCTGACAGTCAGAGAGACAGATACGCAGTATTTT. Translation gives CASSLALTVRETDTQYF.

V gene TRBV7-2 combines with J gene TRBJ2-7; TRBD2 might be the D (6 bases). This CDR3 spans 14 amino acids. V lost 5 bases, J lost 2 bases, and 13 bases lay in between. Germline CDR1 and CDR2: SGHTA and FQGNSA. The DNA of the CDR3 is TGTGCCAGCAGCCCAAGGAGGGACCCCTACGAGCAGTACTTC. Translation gives CASSPRRDPYEQYF.

This clone was counted a few times. V is TRBV6-5 and J is TRBJ2-1, with TRBD1 matching 7 bases. With V trimmed by 3 bases and J by 7 bases, 3 bases remained unmatched. Germline V gives CDR1 MNHEY, CDR2 SVGAGI. This CDR3 has 13 residues. CDR3 in amino acids: CASSYRGPNEQFF. CDR3 DNA: TGTGCCAGCAGTTATAGGGGGCCTAATGAGCAGTTCTTC.

This clone was seen once. This chain joins TRBV11-3 and TRBJ1-1; D possibly corresponds to TRBD1 (5 bases). CDR1 SGHNT and CDR2 YENEEA come from the germline V gene. V was cut by 2 bases and J by 5 bases, with 9 bases left in between. The CDR3 length is 13 residues. DNA for the CDR3: TGTGCCAGCAGCTTAAAACGGGGGACTGAAGCTTTCTTT. This codes for CASSLKRGTEAFF.

This rearrangement joins TRBV18 to TRBJ1-2; possibly TRBD1 for D (5 bases). Germline-derived CDR1 and CDR2 are KGHSH and LQKENI. V lost 2 bases, J lost 5 bases, and 12 bases lay in between. The CDR3 runs 14 residues. CDR3 protein: CASSPGPQGYGYTF. The CDR3 DNA reads TGTGCCAGCTCACCAGGACCCCAGGGTTATGGCTACACCTTC.

The CDR3 region is CASSWGTSPRTDTQYF. DNA of the CDR3: TGCGCCAGCAGCTGGGGGACTAGCCCTCGCACAGATACGCAGTATTTT. The V and J genes are TRBV5-1 and TRBJ2-3, with 9 bases aligning to TRBD2. This CDR3 region has 16 residues. V was clipped by 3 bases and J by 1 base; unmatched bases: 6. CDR1 is SGHRS, CDR2 YFSETQ, per germline.

This clone was seen once. The gene calls are TRBV7-3 and TRBJ2-1; 10 bases agree with TRBD2. In germline, CDR1 is SGHTA, CDR2 FQGTGA. CDR3 length: 15 residues. V shed 5 bases, J shed 2 bases, and the junction held 3 bases outside the gene matches. The CDR3 spells CASSEGLATYNEQFF. CDR3 DNA sequence: TGTGCCAGCAGCGAGGGACTAGCGACCTACAATGAGCAGTTCTTC.

The genes are TRBV6-6 and TRBJ2-5; 7 bases align to TRBD2. CDR3 size: 16 residues. Germline loops: CDR1 MNHNY, CDR2 SVGAGI (reference sequence). V shed 6 bases and J 5 bases; nucleotides not matched to a gene: 15. CDR3 protein: CASSLPYTGLGETQYF. The CDR3 region has the DNA TGTGCCAGCAGCTTACCCTACACCGGACTAGGGGAGACCCAGTACTTC.

This sequence joins TRBV6-1 and TRBJ1-6; D not resolved. In germline, CDR1 is MNHNS, CDR2 SASEGT. This CDR3 comprises 13 residues. Trimming took 4 bases from V and 6 from J, leaving 7 bases between them. CDR3 bases: TGTGCCAGCAGTGGGCAGATTAATTCACCCCTCCACTTT. Residues: CASSGQINSPLHF.

V is TRBV9 and J is TRBJ1-4, with TRBD1 matching over 10 bases. There are 15 residues in the CDR3. The J segment lost 8 bases and the V segment lost 4 bases, leaving 8 bases of the junction unmatched. The germline gives CDR1 SGDLS, CDR2 YYNGEE. CDR3 residues: CASSRGGQGLEKLFF. The CDR3 DNA reads as TGTGCCAGCAGCAGAGGGGGACAGGGGCTAGAAAAACTGTTTTTT.

In this sample, this clone turned up once. The V call is TRBV18, the J call TRBJ1-5, with D maybe TRBD1 (6 bases). The germline V and J ends were trimmed by 3 bases and 5 bases, with 17 bases remaining between them. CDR3 length: 16 residues. Germline assignment: CDR1 KGHSH and CDR2 LQKENI. CDR3 sequence (DNA): TGTGCCAGCTCACCGGTGGGTAGGGGGAAAGATCAGCCCCAGCATTTT. Translated: CASSPVGRGKDQPQHF. Full variable domain (outside the CDR3, taken from reference TRBV18 and TRBJ1-5): NAGVMQNPRHLVRRRGQEARLRCSPMKGHSHVYWYRQLPEEGLKFMVYLQKENIIDESGMPKERFSAEFPKEGPSILRIQQVVRGDSAAYFCASSPVGRGKDQPQHFGDGTRLSIL.

This chain uses TRBV7-2 with TRBJ2-1, with D tentatively TRBD1 (6 bases). The V end lost 4 bases, the J end lost 6 bases, and 13 bases lay between the germline ends. The CDR3 length is 14 residues. CDR1 and CDR2 (germline): SGHTA, FQGNSA. The chain's CDR3 is CASSWRTVLNEQFF. CDR3 nucleotide sequence: TGTGCCAGCAGCTGGCGGACAGTCCTCAATGAGCAGTTCTTC.

The chain recombines TRBV30 with TRBJ1-3; the D is unclear. V was cut by 0 bases and J by 5 bases, with 8 bases left in between. Per the germline V gene, CDR1 is GTSNPN and CDR2 is SVGIG (reference sequence). The CDR3 contains 13 residues. The CDR3 DNA reads as TGTGCCTGGAGTGTAGCGAAGAGAAACACCATATATTTT. Translated, it gives CAWSVAKRNTIYF.

The CDR3 here is CASSTGDRAGDTQYF. As DNA, the CDR3 is TGTGCCAGTAGTACGGGGGACAGGGCGGGAGATACGCAGTATTTT. The chain couples TRBV19 to TRBJ2-3; 9 nucleotides align to TRBD1. CDR3 size: 15 residues. J lost 5 bases, V lost 4 bases, and 7 bases had no gene match. Germline assignment: CDR1 LNHDA and CDR2 SQIVND (reference sequence). The full variable domain, rest sourced from reference TRBV19 and TRBJ2-3, is DGGITQSPKYLFRKEGQNVTLSCEQNLNHDAMYWYRQDPGQGLRLIYYSQIVNDFQKGDIAEGYSVSREKKESFPLTVTSAQKNPTAFYLCASSTGDRAGDTQYFGPGTRLTVL.

The chain combines TRBV2 with TRBJ2-7; 8 bases fit TRBD2. This CDR3 is 14 amino acids long. Germline CDR1 and CDR2: SNHLY and FYNNEI. J gave up 7 bases and V 3 bases, and 8 bases lay outside the gene matches. The DNA of the CDR3 is TGTGCCAGCAGTGACGGGGGGGCGCGTCGGGAGCAGTACTTC. The encoded protein is CASSDGGARREQYF.

The chain recombines TRBV19 with TRBJ2-7, with D hard to call. CDR1 is LNHDA and CDR2 is SQIVND in the germline V gene (reference sequence). V lost 0 bases and J 3 bases, leaving 15 bases between the germline ends. The CDR3 sequence is 16 residues long. CDR3 DNA: TGTGCCAGTAGTATAGATTTTCCCACTTCGGTCTACGAGCAGTACTTC. Translating it yields CASSIDFPTSVYEQYF. The complete variable domain, with remaining parts taken from reference TRBV19 and TRBJ2-7, reads DGGITQSPKYLFRKEGQNVTLSCEQNLNHDAMYWYRQDPGQGLRLIYYSQIVNDFQKGDIAEGYSVSREKKESFPLTVTSAQKNPTAFYLCASSIDFPTSVYEQYFGPGTRLTVT.

The chain joins TRBV5-4 to TRBJ1-2, with D maybe TRBD1 (5 bases). This CDR3 is 18 amino acids long. Looked up from germline, CDR1 is SGHNT and CDR2 is YYREEE (reference sequence). Trimming cost V 4 bases and J 5 bases, with 27 bases left between them. Here the CDR3 DNA reads TGTGCCAGCAGCCTGGGCCAAAGCAGGGCTGTGGGGTTTTATGGCTACACCTTC. Translated, it gives CASSLGQSRAVGFYGYTF.

V is TRBV6-1 and J is TRBJ2-1; TRBD1 is a possible D gene (5 bases). Germline CDR1 is MNHNS and CDR2 is SASEGT. The V gene lost 3 bases and the J gene lost 7 bases, with 7 bases spanning the gap. This CDR3 spans 12 amino acids. The CDR3, as DNA: TGTGCCAGCAGTGACAGGGTAAATGAGCAGTTCTTC. Protein: CASSDRVNEQFF.

The V gene is TRBV7-9, the J gene TRBJ2-3, with 7 bases aligning to TRBD2. CDR3 length equals 17 residues. The V segment lost 5 bases and the J segment 0 bases; nucleotides outside the gene matches: 11. Germline CDR1 and CDR2: SEHNR and FQNEAQ (reference sequence). CDR3 sequence (DNA): TGTGCCAGCAGCCCTCCTTACGAGGGAGGGAGCACAGATACGCAGTATTTT. As protein: CASSPPYEGGSTDTQYF.

The chain couples TRBV2 to TRBJ2-7; the match to TRBD2 covers 9 bases. The germline CDR1 and CDR2 sequences are SNHLY and FYNNEI. The V gene end was trimmed by 6 bases and the J gene end by 5 bases; junction bases not matched to a gene: 11. The CDR3 length is 15 residues. The CDR3 coding sequence is TGTGCCAGCAGGATAATAGCGGGAGAGGGCGACGAGCAGTACTTC. It encodes CASRIIAGEGDEQYF.

The V and J genes are TRBV19 and TRBJ1-5, with TRBD1 identical over 7 bases. Germline V gives CDR1 LNHDA, CDR2 SQIVND (reference sequence). CDR3 length: 13 amino acids. After removal of 7 bases from V and 7 bases from J, the junction contained 7 bases not matched to a gene. CDR3 coding DNA: TGTGCCAGTACCGACAGGGTATGGCAGCCCCAGCATTTT. Translating gives CASTDRVWQPQHF. The full variable domain, with the rest looked up from reference TRBV19 and TRBJ1-5, is DGGITQSPKYLFRKEGQNVTLSCEQNLNHDAMYWYRQDPGQGLRLIYYSQIVNDFQKGDIAEGYSVSREKKESFPLTVTSAQKNPTAFYLCASTDRVWQPQHFGDGTRLSIL.

The J gene is TRBJ1-1, the V gene TRBV19; D not resolved. The V gene lost 3 bases and the J gene lost 5 bases, with 7 bases spanning the gap. Germline CDR1 LNHDA, CDR2 SQIVND (reference sequence). The CDR3 length is 12 residues. The CDR3 is CASSIGRTEAFF. DNA for the CDR3: TGTGCCAGTAGTATTGGGAGGACTGAAGCTTTCTTT.

The chain is built from TRBV4-1 and TRBJ1-1, with unresolved D. The CDR3 spans 14 residues. V lost 4 bases and J 10 bases, leaving 19 bases between the germline ends. Germline V gene sequence: CDR1 MGHRA, CDR2 YSYEKL. Here the CDR3 DNA reads TGCGCCAGCAGCCTCGAACCGAACCAAGGAGGAGCTTTCTTT. Translation: CASSLEPNQGGAFF.

The chain combines TRBV5-6 with TRBJ1-3; D ambiguous. Matching the DNA end better, TRBJ2-2 makes the J call doubtful. The germline V gene has CDR1 SGHDT and CDR2 YYEEEE. There are 13 residues in the CDR3. The CDR3 here is CASSLSITGELFF. The CDR3 DNA reads as TGTGCCAGCAGCTTATCTATCACCGGGGAGCTGTTTTTT.

The J gene is TRBJ2-7, the V gene TRBV9, with 7 nucleotides matching TRBD2. V lost 2 bases, J lost 0 bases, and 17 bases stayed unmatched. This CDR3 is 19 amino acids long. The germline V gene has CDR1 SGDLS and CDR2 YYNGEE. CDR3 sequence reads: CASSVHGTTQLSSSYEQYF. DNA of the CDR3: TGTGCCAGCAGCGTGCACGGGACTACACAACTATCCAGCTCCTACGAGCAGTACTTC.